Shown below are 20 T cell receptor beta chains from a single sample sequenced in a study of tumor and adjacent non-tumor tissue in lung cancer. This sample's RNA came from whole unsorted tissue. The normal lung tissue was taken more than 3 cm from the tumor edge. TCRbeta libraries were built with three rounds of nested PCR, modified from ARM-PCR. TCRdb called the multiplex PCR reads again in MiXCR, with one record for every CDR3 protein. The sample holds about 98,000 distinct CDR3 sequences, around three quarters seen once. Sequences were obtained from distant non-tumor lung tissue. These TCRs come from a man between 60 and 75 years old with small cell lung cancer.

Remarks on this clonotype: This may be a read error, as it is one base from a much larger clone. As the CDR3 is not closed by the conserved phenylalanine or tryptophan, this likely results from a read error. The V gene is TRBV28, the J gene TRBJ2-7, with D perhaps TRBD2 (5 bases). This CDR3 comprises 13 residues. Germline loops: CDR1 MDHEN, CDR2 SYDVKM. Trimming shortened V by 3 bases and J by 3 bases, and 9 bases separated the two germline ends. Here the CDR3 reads CASSLRGLYEQYL. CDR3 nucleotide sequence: TGTGCCAGCAGTTTGAGAGGGCTCTACGAGCAGTACCTC.

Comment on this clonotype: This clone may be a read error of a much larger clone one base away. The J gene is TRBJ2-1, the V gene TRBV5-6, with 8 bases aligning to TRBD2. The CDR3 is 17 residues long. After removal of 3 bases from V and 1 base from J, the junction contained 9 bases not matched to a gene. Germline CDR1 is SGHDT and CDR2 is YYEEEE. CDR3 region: CASSSLPGLVSYNEQFF. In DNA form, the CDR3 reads TGTGCCAGCAGCTCCCTTCCGGGACTAGTATCCTACAATGAGCAGTTCTTC.

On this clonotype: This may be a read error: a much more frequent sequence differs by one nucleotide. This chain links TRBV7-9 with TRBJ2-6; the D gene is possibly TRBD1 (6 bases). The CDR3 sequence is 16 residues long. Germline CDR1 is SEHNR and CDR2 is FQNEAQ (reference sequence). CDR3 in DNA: TGTGCCAGCAGTCCGGGACACTTCTCTGGGGCCAACATCCTGACTTTC. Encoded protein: CASSPGHFSGANILTF.

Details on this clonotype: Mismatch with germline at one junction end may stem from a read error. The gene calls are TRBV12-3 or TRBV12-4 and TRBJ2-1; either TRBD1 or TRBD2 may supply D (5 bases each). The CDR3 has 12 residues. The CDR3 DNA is TGTGCCAACAGTCTAGGGGCGGAGGTTCAATTCTTC. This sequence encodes CANSLGAEVQFF.

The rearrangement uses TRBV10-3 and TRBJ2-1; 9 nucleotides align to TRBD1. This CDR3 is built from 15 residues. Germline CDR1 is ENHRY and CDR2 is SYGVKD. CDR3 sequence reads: CATSERQGAYNEQFF. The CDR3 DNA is TGTGCTACCAGTGAAAGACAGGGGGCCTACAATGAGCAGTTCTTC.

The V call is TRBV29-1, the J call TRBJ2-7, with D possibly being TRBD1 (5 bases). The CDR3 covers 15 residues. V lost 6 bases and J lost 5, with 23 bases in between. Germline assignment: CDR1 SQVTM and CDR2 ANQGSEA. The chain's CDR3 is CSVGTSRTRGDEQYF. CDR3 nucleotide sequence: TGCAGCGTGGGAACTTCCAGGACAAGGGGTGACGAGCAGTACTTC.

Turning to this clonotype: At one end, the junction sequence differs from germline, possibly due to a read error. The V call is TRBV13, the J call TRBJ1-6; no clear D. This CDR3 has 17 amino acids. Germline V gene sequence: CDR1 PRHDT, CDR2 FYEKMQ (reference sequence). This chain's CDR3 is CTSSQNDGSSYNTPLHF. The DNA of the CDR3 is TGTACCAGTAGCCAAAACGACGGAAGCTCCTATAATACACCCCTCCACTTT. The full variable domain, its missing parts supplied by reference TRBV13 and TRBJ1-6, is AAGVIQSPRHLIKEKRETATLKCYPIPRHDTVYWYQQGPGQDPQFLISFYEKMQSDKGSIPDRFSAQQFSDYHSELNMSSLELGDSALYFCTSSQNDGSSYNTPLHFGNGTRLTVT.

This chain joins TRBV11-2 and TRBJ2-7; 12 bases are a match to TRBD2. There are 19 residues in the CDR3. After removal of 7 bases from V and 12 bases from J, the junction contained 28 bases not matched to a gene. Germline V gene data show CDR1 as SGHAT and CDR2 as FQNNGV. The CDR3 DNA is TGTGCCAGCAACTTTAGGGCTAGCGGGAGGGCGAGCCTTTACTACGAGTGGTACGTC. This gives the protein CASNFRASGRASLYYEWYV.

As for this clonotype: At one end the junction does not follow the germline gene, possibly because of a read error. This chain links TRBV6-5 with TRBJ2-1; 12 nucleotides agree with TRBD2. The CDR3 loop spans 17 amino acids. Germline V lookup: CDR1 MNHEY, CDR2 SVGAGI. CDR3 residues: CASSYSIWGLAGNEQFF. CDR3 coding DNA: TGTGCCAGTAGTTACTCGATATGGGGACTAGCGGGCAATGAGCAGTTCTTC.

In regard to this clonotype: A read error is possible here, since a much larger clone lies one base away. The CDR3 nucleotides read TGTGCCACCAGCCCCAGTTGGGGGCGAGTCTCTGTAAACACCATATATTTT. It translates to CATSPSWGRVSVNTIYF. The chain has TRBV24-1 and TRBJ1-3; TRBD1 is a possible D gene (6 bases). Germline assignment: CDR1 KGHDR and CDR2 SFDVKD. CDR3 length equals 17 residues.

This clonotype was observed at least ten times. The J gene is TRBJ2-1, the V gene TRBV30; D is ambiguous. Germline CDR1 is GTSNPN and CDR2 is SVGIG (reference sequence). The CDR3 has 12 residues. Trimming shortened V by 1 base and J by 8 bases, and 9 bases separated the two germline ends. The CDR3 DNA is TGTGCCTGGAGTGACCGAAACGATGAGCAGTTCTTC. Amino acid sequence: CAWSDRNDEQFF.

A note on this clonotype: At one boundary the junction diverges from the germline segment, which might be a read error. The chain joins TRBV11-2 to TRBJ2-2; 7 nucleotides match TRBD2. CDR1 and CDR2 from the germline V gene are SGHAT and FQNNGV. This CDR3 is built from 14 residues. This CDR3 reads CTSGLARETGELLF. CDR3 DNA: TGTACCAGCGGCTTAGCGCGGGAGACCGGGGAGCTGCTTTTT.

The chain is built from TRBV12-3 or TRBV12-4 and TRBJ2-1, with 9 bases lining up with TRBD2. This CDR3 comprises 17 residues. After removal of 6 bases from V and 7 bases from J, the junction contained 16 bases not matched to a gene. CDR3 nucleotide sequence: TGTGCCAGCAGCACTCTCCCGGGACCAGCGGGAGGTAATGAGCAGTTCTTC. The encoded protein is CASSTLPGPAGGNEQFF.

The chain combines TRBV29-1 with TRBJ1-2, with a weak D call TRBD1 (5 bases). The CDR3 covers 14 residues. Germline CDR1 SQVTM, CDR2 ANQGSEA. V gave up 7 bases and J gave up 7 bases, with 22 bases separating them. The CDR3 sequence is CSAGPGAGDCGYTF. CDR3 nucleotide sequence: TGCAGCGCCGGGCCCGGGGCTGGGGACTGTGGCTACACCTTC.

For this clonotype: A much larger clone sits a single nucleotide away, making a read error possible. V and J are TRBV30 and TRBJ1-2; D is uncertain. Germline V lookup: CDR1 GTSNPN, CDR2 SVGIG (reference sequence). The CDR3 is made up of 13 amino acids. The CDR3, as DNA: TGTGCCTGGAGCCCTTTACCTATTTATGGCCACACCTTC. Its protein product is CAWSPLPIYGHTF.

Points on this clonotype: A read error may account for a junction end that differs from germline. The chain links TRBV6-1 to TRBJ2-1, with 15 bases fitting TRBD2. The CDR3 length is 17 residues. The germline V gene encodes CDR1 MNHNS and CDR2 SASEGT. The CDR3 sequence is CAGSCLRTSGRANEQFF. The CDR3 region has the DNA TGTGCCGGCAGTTGTCTCCGGACTAGCGGGAGGGCGAATGAGCAGTTCTTC.

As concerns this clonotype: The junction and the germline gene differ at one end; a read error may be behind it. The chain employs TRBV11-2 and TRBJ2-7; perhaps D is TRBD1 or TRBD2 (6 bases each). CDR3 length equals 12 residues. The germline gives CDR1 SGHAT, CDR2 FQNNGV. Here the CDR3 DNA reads TGTGCCAGCAGTTCAGGGGACTCGGAGCAGTATTTC. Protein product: CASSSGDSEQYF. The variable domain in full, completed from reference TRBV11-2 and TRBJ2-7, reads EAGVAQSPRYKIIEKRQSVAFWCNPISGHATLYWYQQILGQGPKLLIQFQNNGVVDDSQLPKDRFSAERLKGVDSTLKIQPAKLEDSAVYLCASSSGDSEQYFGPGTRLTVT.

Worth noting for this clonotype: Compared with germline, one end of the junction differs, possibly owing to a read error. In DNA form, the CDR3 reads TGCAGCGTTTGGAGGGAGCAGGAGACCCAGTGCTTC. It codes for CSVWREQETQCF. The rearrangement links TRBV29-1 to TRBJ2-5, with a tentative D call TRBD2 (6 bases). From germline, CDR1 is SQVTM and CDR2 ANQGSEA. The CDR3 totals 12 residues.

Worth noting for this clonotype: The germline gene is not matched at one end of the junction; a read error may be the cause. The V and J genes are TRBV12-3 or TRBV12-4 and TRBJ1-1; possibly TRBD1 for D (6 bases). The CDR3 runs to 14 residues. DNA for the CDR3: TGTCCCAGCAGTGCCGGTGGGGGGGGCACTGAAGTTTTCTTT. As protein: CPSSAGGGGTEVFF.

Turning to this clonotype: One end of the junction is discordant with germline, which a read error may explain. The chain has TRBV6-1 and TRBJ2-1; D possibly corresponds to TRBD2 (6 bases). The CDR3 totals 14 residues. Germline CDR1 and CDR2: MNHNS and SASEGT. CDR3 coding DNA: TGTGTCAGCGCCGGCAGCGGGCATTACAATGAGCAGTTCTTC. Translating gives CVSAGSGHYNEQFF.